This T cell receptor (beta chain) is from a study of T cells in women clearing cervical HPV infection. Looking at the study overall: Cases: HPV16-related CIN3 or worse on histology, 2 invasive cancers. Controls gave blood once infection was undetectable; cases at lesion identification. Controls were women whose single incident HPV16 infection cleared within 12 months without precancer or cancer.

This CDR3 region has 13 residues. CDR1 and CDR2 (germline): KGHSH, LQKENI. With 3 bases removed from V and 5 bases from J, the gap between germline ends came to 9 bases. Points on this clone: Its antigen is unknown. The CDR3 end lies 3 residues beyond the end of the read and is filled in from the germline J gene.

Study-level points and caveats: Repertoire richness, not evenness, was significantly elevated in CIN3+ cases versus controls.

Generated by immunoSEQ multiplex PCR, the TCRdb table keeps only in-frame clones and is missing some. Its clone listing holds 22,000 or so clones. The sequence came from a woman aged 18 to 75 with a cervical HPV16 infection that either progressed to CIN3+ or cleared (not recorded which). V is TRBV18 and J is TRBJ2-3, with D hard to call. Material: blood buffy coat. The sequenced CDR3 bases are TGTGCCAGCTCACCCCTTAACGGAGATACG. It specifies CASSPLNGDT. The entire CDR3 protein is CASSPLNGDTQYF. The complete variable domain, with remaining parts taken from reference TRBV18 and TRBJ2-3, reads NAGVMQNPRHLVRRRGQEARLRCSPMKGHSHVYWYRQLPEEGLKFMVYLQKENIIDESGMPKERFSAEFPKEGPSILRIQQVVRGDSAAYFCASSPLNGDTQYFGPGTRLTVL.